This T cell receptor (beta chain) came from a study of cytomegalovirus exposure and HLA in healthy donors. Overall study context: It was reported in a later analysis that the same platform had been used for the 100 to 150 validation repertoires as for the approximately 700 first-cohort repertoires. Study-wide findings and caveats: According to a later analysis, TCR clusters from the first cohort tended to co-occur in the 120 or so validation repertoires.

The CDR3 has 14 residues. Germline CDR1 is MNHEY and CDR2 is SVGAGI. The junction had 6 bases not matched to a gene; V was cut back by 6 bases and J by 2 bases. Using immunoSEQ multiplex PCR, the repertoire was profiled, and TCRdb retains in-frame clones only, with some absent. The table lists 150,000 to 200,000 clones, roughly 84% of them singletons. On this clone itself: Its target is unknown.

The sample taken for sequencing was PBMCs. The V and J genes are TRBV6-5 and TRBJ2-5; 7 nucleotides line up with TRBD2. The TCR was taken from a man aged 25-45 years in good health and CMV-seropositive. CDR3 residues: CASRSGLPQETQYF. The CDR3 nucleotides read TGTGCCAGCAGATCGGGACTACCACAAGAGACCCAGTACTTC.